The rows below give T cell receptor beta chains drawn from one sample of a study of PD-1 blockade in classical Hodgkin lymphoma. Clones were sequenced by immunoSEQ multiplex PCR, and TCRdb holds only the in-frame ones, with some missing. Counted here are about 39,000 clones, about nine tenths occurring once; the ten biggest clones make up roughly 9.7%. The sequencing here drew on peripheral blood mononuclear cells (PBMCs), taken at baseline. Receptors originate from a human donor with classical Hodgkin lymphoma. Each CDR3 is given with its conserved first and last residue. A D gene is named only where the DNA matches it firmly. Clone size is stated in some rows and not others, as once, few, many or a class when expanded.

j_gene: TRBJ1-2
abundance: -
d_gene: -
v_gene: TRBV2
CDR3nt: TGTGCCAGCAGTGGAGAGGGAGGCGGCTACACCTTC
CDR3aa: CASSGEGGGYTF

j_gene: TRBJ1-1
abundance: -
d_gene: -
v_gene: TRBV6-5
CDR3nt: TGTGCCAGCAGGTCCTCAGGGATCGGGAACACTGAAGCTTTCTTT
CDR3aa: CASRSSGIGNTEAFF

j_gene: TRBJ1-6
abundance: -
d_gene: -
v_gene: TRBV6-5
CDR3nt: TGTGCCAGCAGTTATCAGGGCTATAATTCACCCCTCCACTTT
CDR3aa: CASSYQGYNSPLHF

j_gene: TRBJ2-2
abundance: once
d_gene: TRBD2
v_gene: TRBV9
CDR3nt: TGTGCCAGCAGCGTAGTTGCGGGGGGGAACACCGGGGAGCTGTTTTTT
CDR3aa: CASSVVAGGNTGELFF

j_gene: TRBJ2-1
abundance: -
d_gene: -
v_gene: TRBV7-2
CDR3nt: TGTGCCAGCAGCTTGGGGACGTACAATGAGCAGTTCTTC
CDR3aa: CASSLGTYNEQFF

j_gene: TRBJ2-5
abundance: once
d_gene: TRBD2
v_gene: TRBV27
CDR3nt: TGTGCCACCTCCGGACTAGCGGGAGGGCGGGGGCCCCAAGAGACCCAGTACTTC
CDR3aa: CATSGLAGGRGPQETQYF

j_gene: TRBJ2-5
abundance: -
d_gene: TRBD2
v_gene: TRBV5-1
CDR3nt: TGCGCCAGCAGCTTGGGGACTAGAAGCGAGACCCAGTACTTC
CDR3aa: CASSLGTRSETQYF

j_gene: TRBJ2-7
abundance: -
d_gene: -
v_gene: TRBV18
CDR3nt: TGTGCCAGCTCGGCCCAAAAGGACATTATGTACGAGCAGTACTTC
CDR3aa: CASSAQKDIMYEQYF

j_gene: TRBJ2-2
abundance: -
d_gene: -
v_gene: TRBV11-2
CDR3nt: TGTGCCAGCAGCTCAATGATCAGGGGGGCCGGGGAGCTGTTTTTT
CDR3aa: CASSSMIRGAGELFF

j_gene: TRBJ2-5
abundance: -
d_gene: TRBD2
v_gene: TRBV7-9
CDR3nt: TGTGCCAGCAGCGCTATAGCGGGACAAGAGACCCAGTACTTC
CDR3aa: CASSAIAGQETQYF

j_gene: TRBJ2-3
abundance: -
d_gene: -
v_gene: TRBV6-5
CDR3nt: TGTGCCAGCAGTTTCCGGGGCCGCACAGATACGCAGTATTTT
CDR3aa: CASSFRGRTDTQYF

j_gene: TRBJ2-2
abundance: -
d_gene: -
v_gene: TRBV5-1
CDR3nt: TGCGCCAGCAGCGCATCCGGGACTCAAGAACGGATTACCGGGGAGCTGTTTTTT
CDR3aa: CASSASGTQERITGELFF

j_gene: TRBJ2-7
abundance: few
d_gene: -
v_gene: TRBV7-6
CDR3nt: TGTGCCAGCAGCGGAAGCGGGGAGCAGTACTTC
CDR3aa: CASSGSGEQYF

j_gene: TRBJ2-7
abundance: -
d_gene: -
v_gene: TRBV7-9
CDR3nt: TGTGCCAGCAGGGATACGGCAGGGTCTAGCTCCTACGAGCAGTACTTC
CDR3aa: CASRDTAGSSSYEQYF